These 5 T cell receptor beta chains were sequenced from one sample in a study of early T cells in non-severe SARS-CoV-2 infection. MiXCR, run by TCRdb on the 5' RACE reads, gives a single entry per CDR3 protein. Here the sample spans 65,000 to 85,000 distinct CDR3 sequences, about 13% being singletons. Sequencing input: whole blood. The receptors come from an adult who was a healthcare worker with PCR-confirmed SARS-CoV-2 infection or an uninfected control (not recorded which).

The rearrangement links TRBV12-3 or TRBV12-4 to TRBJ2-5; 10 nucleotides line up with TRBD2. This CDR3 region has 15 residues. V shed 2 bases, J shed 4 bases, and the junction held 4 bases outside the gene matches. CDR3 protein: CASSLSASGGETQYF. CDR3 DNA sequence: TGTGCCAGCAGTTTATCGGCTAGCGGGGGAGAGACCCAGTACTTC.

The sample holds a few counts of this clonotype. The chain has TRBV20-1 and TRBJ1-1; D unresolved. Germline V gene lookup returns CDR1 DFQATT and CDR2 SNEGSKA (reference sequence). CDR3 length: 15 residues. Trimming cost V 0 bases and J 0 bases, with 11 bases left between them. CDR3 in amino acids: CSARDRKKMNTEAFF. For the CDR3, the DNA is TGCAGTGCTAGAGATCGGAAGAAAATGAACACTGAAGCTTTCTTT.

The sample holds a few counts of this clonotype. The chain uses TRBV2 and TRBJ2-7; TRBD2 matches 7 bases. Germline lookup yields CDR1 SNHLY and CDR2 FYNNEI. The trim removed 4 bases at V and 4 bases at J, leaving 10 bases unmatched. This CDR3 is built from 15 residues. The chain's CDR3 is CASSVERGGEYEQYF. CDR3 DNA: TGTGCCAGCAGTGTGGAGCGCGGGGGAGAATACGAGCAGTACTTC.

This clonotype appeared many times. The J gene is TRBJ1-4, the V gene TRBV20-1, with no clear D. Trimming stripped 0 bases from V and 4 bases from J, with 0 bases between. Germline CDR1 and CDR2: DFQATT and SNEGSKA (reference sequence). CDR3 length: 11 residues. CDR3 protein: CSARDNEKLFF. In DNA form, the CDR3 reads TGCAGTGCTAGAGATAATGAAAAACTGTTTTTT.

This clonotype has a handful of counts. This chain uses TRBV12-5 with TRBJ1-2; tentatively, D is TRBD1 (6 bases). Trimming shortened V by 4 bases and J by 8 bases, and 20 bases separated the two germline ends. The CDR3 consists of 15 residues. From germline, CDR1 is LGHNT and CDR2 FRNRAP. CDR3 in amino acids: CASGSPQGGREGYTF. The DNA for the CDR3 is TGTGCTAGTGGTTCGCCCCAAGGGGGGCGGGAGGGCTACACCTTC.